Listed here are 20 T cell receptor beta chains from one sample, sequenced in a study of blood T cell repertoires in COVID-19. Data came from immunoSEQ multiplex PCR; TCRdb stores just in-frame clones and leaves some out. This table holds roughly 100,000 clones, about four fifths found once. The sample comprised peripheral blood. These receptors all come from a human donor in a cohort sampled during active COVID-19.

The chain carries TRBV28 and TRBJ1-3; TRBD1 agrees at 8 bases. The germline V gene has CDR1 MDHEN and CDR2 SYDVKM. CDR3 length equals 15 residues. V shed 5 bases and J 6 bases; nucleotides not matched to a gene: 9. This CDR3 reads CASSDGQGALNTIYF. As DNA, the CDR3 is TGTGCCAGCAGTGATGGACAGGGTGCTTTAAACACCATATATTTT.

CDR3 residues: CSVSKVKGDGYTF. In DNA form, the CDR3 reads TGCAGCGTTAGTAAGGTGAAAGGGGATGGCTACACCTTC. The chain recombines TRBV29-1 with TRBJ1-2; D may be TRBD1 (5 bases). Deletions cut 5 bases from V and 6 bases from J, with 16 bases between. The CDR3 is made up of 13 amino acids. The germline V gene encodes CDR1 SQVTM and CDR2 ANQGSEA.

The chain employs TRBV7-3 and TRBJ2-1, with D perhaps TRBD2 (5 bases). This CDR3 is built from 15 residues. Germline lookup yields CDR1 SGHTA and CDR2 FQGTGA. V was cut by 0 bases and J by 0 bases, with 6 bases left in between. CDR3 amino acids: CASSLTRVSYNEQFF. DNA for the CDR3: TGTGCCAGCAGCTTAACGAGGGTCTCCTACAATGAGCAGTTCTTC.

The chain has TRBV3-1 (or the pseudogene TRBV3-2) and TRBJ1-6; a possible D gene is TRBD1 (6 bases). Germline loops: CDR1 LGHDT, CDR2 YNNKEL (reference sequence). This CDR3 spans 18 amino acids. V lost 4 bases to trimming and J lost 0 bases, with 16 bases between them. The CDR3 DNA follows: TGTGCCAGCAGCCGATTCCCTACAGGGAGCTCCTATAATTCACCCCTCCACTTT. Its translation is CASSRFPTGSSYNSPLHF.

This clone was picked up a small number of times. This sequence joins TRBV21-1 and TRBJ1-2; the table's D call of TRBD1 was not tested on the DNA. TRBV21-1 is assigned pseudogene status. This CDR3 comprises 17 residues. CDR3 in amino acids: CASSRDRDRGYNYGYTF. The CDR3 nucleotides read TGTGCCAGCAGCAGAGACCGGGACAGGGGTTACAACTATGGCTACACCTTC.

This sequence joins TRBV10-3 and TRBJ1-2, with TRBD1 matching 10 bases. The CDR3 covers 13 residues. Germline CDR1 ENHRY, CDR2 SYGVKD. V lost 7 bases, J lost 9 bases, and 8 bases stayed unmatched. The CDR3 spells CAITPTGQGSYTF. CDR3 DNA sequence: TGTGCCATCACCCCTACGGGACAGGGGAGCTACACCTTC.

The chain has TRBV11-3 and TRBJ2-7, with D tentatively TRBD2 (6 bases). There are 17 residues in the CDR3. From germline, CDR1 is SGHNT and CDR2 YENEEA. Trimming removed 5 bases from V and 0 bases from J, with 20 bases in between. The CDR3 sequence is CASSPGLRIFSSYEQYF. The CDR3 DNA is TGTGCCAGCAGCCCGGGACTTAGGATTTTTAGCTCCTACGAGCAGTACTTC.

The CDR3 reads CASSQVSGTDYGYTF. DNA for the CDR3: TGCGCCAGCAGCCAAGTATCCGGGACAGACTATGGCTACACCTTC. The gene calls are TRBV4-3 and TRBJ1-2; TRBD1 aligns across 7 bases. The CDR3 consists of 15 residues. Germline lookup yields CDR1 LGHNA and CDR2 YSLEER. Trimming at V came to 1 base and at J to 3 bases, leaving 5 bases not matched to a gene.

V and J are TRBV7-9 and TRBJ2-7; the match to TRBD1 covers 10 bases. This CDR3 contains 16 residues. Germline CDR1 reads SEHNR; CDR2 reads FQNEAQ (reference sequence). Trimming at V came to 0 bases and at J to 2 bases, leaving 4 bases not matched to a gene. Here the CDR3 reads CASSLASGQGTYEQYF. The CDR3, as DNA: TGTGCCAGCAGCTTAGCGTCGGGACAGGGGACCTACGAGCAGTACTTC.

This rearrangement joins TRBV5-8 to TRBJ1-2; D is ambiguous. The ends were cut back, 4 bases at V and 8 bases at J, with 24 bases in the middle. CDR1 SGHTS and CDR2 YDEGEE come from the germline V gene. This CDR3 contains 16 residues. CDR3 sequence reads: CASSPGGSKQRVGYTF. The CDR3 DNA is TGTGCCAGCAGCCCCGGCGGTAGTAAACAAAGAGTGGGCTACACCTTC.

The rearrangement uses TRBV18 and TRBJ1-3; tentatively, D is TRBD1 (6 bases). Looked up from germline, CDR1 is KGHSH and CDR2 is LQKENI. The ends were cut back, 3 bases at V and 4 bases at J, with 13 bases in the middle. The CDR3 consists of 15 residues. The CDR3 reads CASSPSVGTGNTIYF. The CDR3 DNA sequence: TGTGCCAGCTCACCCAGCGTAGGGACAGGAAACACCATATATTTT.

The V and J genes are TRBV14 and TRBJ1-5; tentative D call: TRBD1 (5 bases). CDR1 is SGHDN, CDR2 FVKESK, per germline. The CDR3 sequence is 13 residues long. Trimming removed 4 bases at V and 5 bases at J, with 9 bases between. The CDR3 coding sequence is TGTGCCAGCAGCCTCGGCAGGGATCAGCCCCAGCATTTT. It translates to CASSLGRDQPQHF.

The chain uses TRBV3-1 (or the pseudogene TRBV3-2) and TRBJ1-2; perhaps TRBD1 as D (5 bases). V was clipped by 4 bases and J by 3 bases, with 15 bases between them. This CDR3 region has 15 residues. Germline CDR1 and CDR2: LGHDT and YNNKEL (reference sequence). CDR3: CASSRTSTAYYGYTF. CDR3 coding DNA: TGTGCCAGCAGCCGCACCTCGACAGCATACTATGGCTACACCTTC.

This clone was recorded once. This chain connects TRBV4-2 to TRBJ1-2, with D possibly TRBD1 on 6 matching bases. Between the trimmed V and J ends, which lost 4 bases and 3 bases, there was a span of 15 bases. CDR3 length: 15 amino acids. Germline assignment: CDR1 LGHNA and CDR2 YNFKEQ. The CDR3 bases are TGTGCCAGCAGCCCAAGGGGAGCAGGGGACTATGGCTACACCTTC. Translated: CASSPRGAGDYGYTF.

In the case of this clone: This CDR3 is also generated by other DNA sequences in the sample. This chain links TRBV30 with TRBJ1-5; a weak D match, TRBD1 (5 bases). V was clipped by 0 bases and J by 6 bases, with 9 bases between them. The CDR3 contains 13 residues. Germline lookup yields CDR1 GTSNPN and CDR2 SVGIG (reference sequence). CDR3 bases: TGTGCCTGGAGTGTTGGGAGGGGTCAGCCCCAGCATTTT. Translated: CAWSVGRGQPQHF.

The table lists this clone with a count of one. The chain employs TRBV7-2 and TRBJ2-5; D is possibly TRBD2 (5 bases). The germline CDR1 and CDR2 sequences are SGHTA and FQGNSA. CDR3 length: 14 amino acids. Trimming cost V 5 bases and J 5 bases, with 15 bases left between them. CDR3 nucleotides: TGTGCCAGCAGCCAAGACCGGCCTAGCGAGACCCAGTACTTC. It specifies CASSQDRPSETQYF.

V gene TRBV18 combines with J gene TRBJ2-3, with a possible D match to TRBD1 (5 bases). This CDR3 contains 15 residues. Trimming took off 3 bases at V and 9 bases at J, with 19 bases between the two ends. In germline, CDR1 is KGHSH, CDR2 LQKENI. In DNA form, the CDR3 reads TGTGCCAGCTCACCGAGCCAGGGCCCCCATGGGACGCAGTATTTT. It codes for CASSPSQGPHGTQYF.

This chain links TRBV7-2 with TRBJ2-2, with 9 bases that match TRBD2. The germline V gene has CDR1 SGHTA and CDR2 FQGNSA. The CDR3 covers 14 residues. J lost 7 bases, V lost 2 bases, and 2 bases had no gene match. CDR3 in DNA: TGTGCCAGCAGCTTACGAGCGGGGGGCGGGGAGCTGTTTTTT. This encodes CASSLRAGGGELFF.

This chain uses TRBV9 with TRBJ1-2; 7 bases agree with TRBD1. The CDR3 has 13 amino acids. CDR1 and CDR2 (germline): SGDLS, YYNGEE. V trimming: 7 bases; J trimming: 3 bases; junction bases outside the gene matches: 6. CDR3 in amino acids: CASGAGTDYGYTF. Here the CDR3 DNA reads TGTGCCAGCGGGGCCGGGACAGACTATGGCTACACCTTC. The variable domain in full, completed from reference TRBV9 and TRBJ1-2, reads DSGVTQTPKHLITATGQRVTLRCSPRSGDLSVYWYQQSLDQGLQFLIQYYNGEERAKGNILERFSAQQFPDLHSELNLSSLELGDSALYFCASGAGTDYGYTFGSGTRLTVV.

The CDR3 spells CASSQDSMGSPLHF. In DNA form, the CDR3 reads TGCGCCAGCAGCCAAGACTCAATGGGCTCACCCCTCCACTTT. This sequence joins TRBV4-1 and TRBJ1-6; the D is unclear. Trimming took off 0 bases at V and 10 bases at J, with 10 bases between the two ends. CDR1 and CDR2 from the germline V gene are MGHRA and YSYEKL. This CDR3 comprises 14 residues.